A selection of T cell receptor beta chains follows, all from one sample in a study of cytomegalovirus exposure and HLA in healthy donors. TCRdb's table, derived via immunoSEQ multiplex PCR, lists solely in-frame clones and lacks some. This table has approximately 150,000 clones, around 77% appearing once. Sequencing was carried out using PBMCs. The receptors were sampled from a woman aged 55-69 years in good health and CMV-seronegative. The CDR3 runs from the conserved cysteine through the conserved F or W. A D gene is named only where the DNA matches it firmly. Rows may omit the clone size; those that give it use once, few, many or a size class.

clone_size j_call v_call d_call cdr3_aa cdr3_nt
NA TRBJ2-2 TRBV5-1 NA CASSLARTNTGELFF TGCGCCAGCAGCTTGGCCCGTACGAACACCGGGGAGCTGTTTTTT
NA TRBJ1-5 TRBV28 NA CASSLVGAGNQPQHF TGTGCCAGCAGTTTAGTTGGGGCAGGGAATCAGCCCCAGCATTTT
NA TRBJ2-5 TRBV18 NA CASSLDQETQYF TGTGCCAGCTCACTAGATCAAGAGACCCAGTACTTC
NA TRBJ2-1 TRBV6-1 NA CASTITALQGNAQFF TGTGCCAGCACCATTACGGCTTTACAGGGAAATGCCCAGTTCTTC
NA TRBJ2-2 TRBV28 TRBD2 CASSHLGGGRASTGELFF TGTGCCAGCAGTCACCTAGGGGGCGGGAGGGCCTCCACCGGGGAGCTGTTTTTT
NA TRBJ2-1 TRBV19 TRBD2 CASSEIGTSGILRFF TGTGCCAGTAGTGAAATCGGGACTAGCGGGATCTTACGGTTCTTC
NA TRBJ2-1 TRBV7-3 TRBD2 CASSLRLAGSNEQFF TGTGCCAGCAGCTTACGACTAGCGGGAAGCAATGAGCAGTTCTTC
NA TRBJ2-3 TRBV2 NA CASKNSRGTDTQYF TGTGCCAGCAAGAACTCTCGGGGCACAGATACGCAGTATTTT
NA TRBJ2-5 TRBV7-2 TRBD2 CASSLRGAGLPETQYF TGTGCCAGCAGCTTACGGGGAGCGGGGCTCCCAGAGACCCAGTACTTC
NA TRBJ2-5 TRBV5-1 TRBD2 CASKFLAGSSETQYF TGCGCCAGCAAATTTCTAGCGGGGAGTTCAGAGACCCAGTACTTC
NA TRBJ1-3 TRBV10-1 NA CASSDRREGVSGNTIYF TGCGCCAGCAGTGACCGTAGAGAGGGGGTTTCTGGAAACACCATATATTTT
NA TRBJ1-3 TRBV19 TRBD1 CASADRGGNTIYF TGTGCCAGTGCCGACAGGGGAGGAAACACCATATATTTT
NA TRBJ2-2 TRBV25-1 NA CASQQGYGTGELFF TGTGCCAGCCAACAGGGTTACGGGACCGGGGAGCTGTTTTTT
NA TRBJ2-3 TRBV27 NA CASSLRGDTQYF TGTGCCAGCAGTTTGCGGGGAGATACGCAGTATTTT
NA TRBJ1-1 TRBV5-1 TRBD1 CASSYDRALEAFF TGCGCCAGCAGCTATGACAGGGCCCTTGAAGCTTTCTTT
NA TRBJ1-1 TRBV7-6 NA CASSLIRGTEAFF TGTGCCAGCAGCTTAATTAGGGGTACTGAAGCTTTCTTT
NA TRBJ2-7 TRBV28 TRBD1 CASTQGGTGVYEQYF TGTGCCAGCACCCAGGGTGGGACAGGGGTCTACGAGCAGTACTTC
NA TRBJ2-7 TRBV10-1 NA CASSEPPLYEQYF TGCGCCAGCAGTGAGCCCCCGTTGTACGAGCAGTACTTC
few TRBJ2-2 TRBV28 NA CASSLLTGELFF TGTGCCAGCAGTTTACTCACCGGGGAGCTGTTTTTT
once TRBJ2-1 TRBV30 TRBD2 CAWSGLAGFPHEQFF TGTGCCTGGAGTGGGCTAGCGGGGTTCCCCCATGAGCAGTTCTTC
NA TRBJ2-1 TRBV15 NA CATSRARLSSYNEQFF TGTGCCACCAGCAGAGCGCGCTTGAGCTCCTACAATGAGCAGTTCTTC
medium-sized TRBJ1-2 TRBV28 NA CAGMGGRYGYTF TGTGCCGGAATGGGGGGACGCTATGGCTACACCTTC
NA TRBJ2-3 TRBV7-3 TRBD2 CASSDRLAGTQYF TGTGCCAGCAGCGATAGACTAGCGGGTACGCAGTATTTT
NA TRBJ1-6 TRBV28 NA CASLDWASLHF TGTGCCAGCCTGGACTGGGCGTCCCTCCACTTT
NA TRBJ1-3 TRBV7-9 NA CASSSLGGYSGNTIYF TGTGCCAGCAGCTCTCTGGGGGGATACTCTGGAAACACCATATATTTT
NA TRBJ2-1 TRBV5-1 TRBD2 CASSPGGTSGHNEQFF TGCGCCAGCAGCCCTGGTGGGACTAGCGGCCACAATGAGCAGTTCTTC
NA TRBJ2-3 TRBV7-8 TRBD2 CASSPGTSGSTVTQYF TGTGCCAGCAGCCCCGGGACTAGCGGGAGTACTGTTACGCAGTATTTT
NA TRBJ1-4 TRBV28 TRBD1 CASSPPGTGGEKLFF TGTGCCAGCAGTCCACCCGGGACAGGGGGAGAAAAACTGTTTTTT
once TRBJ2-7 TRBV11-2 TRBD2 CASSPGTSGPYEQYF TGTGCCAGCAGCCCCGGGACTAGCGGACCCTACGAGCAGTACTTC
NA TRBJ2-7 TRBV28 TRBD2 CASTFSGSSYEQYF TGTGCCAGCACCTTTAGCGGGAGCTCCTACGAGCAGTACTTC
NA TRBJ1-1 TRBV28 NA CAIGPGFLNTEAFF TGTGCCATTGGGCCAGGGTTCTTAAACACTGAAGCTTTCTTT
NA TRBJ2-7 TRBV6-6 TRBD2 CASSQSSGGNYEQYF TGTGCCAGCAGTCAATCTAGCGGGGGGAACTACGAGCAGTACTTC
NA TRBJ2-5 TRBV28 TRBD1 CASSRTGGYSQETQYF TGTGCCAGCAGTAGGACAGGGGGTTATTCCCAAGAGACCCAGTACTTC
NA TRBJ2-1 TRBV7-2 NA CASSLQGLSYNEQFF TGTGCCAGCAGCTTACAGGGCTTGTCCTACAATGAGCAGTTCTTC
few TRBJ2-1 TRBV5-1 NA CASSLGTRGGEQFF TGCGCCAGCAGCTTGGGGACGAGGGGAGGTGAGCAGTTCTTC
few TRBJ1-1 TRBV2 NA CASSGRDNEAFF TGTGCCAGCAGTGGCAGGGACAATGAAGCTTTCTTT
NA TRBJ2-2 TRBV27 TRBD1 CASSWDRPSNTGELFF TGTGCCAGCAGCTGGGACAGACCATCGAACACCGGGGAGCTGTTTTTT
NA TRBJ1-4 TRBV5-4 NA CASSGRDTTNEKLFF TGTGCCAGCAGTGGCCGGGACACCACTAATGAAAAACTGTTTTTT
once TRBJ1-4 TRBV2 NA CASSEVKYGLEGSNEKLFF TGTGCCAGCAGTGAAGTTAAGTACGGGTTGGAGGGGAGTAATGAAAAACTGTTTTTT
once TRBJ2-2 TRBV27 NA CASSFQTGELFF TGTGCCAGCAGTTTTCAAACCGGGGAGCTGTTTTTT
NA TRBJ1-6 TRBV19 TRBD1 CASTRRDSSYNSPLHF TGTGCCAGTACCCGAAGGGACAGCTCCTATAATTCACCCCTCCACTTT
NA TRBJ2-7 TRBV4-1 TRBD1 CASSQAGDRGDYEQYF TGCGCCAGCAGCCAAGCAGGGGACAGGGGAGACTACGAGCAGTACTTC
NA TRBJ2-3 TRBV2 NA CASRNAGAVTDTQYF TGTGCCAGCAGGAACGCGGGGGCGGTCACAGATACGCAGTATTTT
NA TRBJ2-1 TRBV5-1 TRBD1 CASSLGDRDNNEQFF TGCGCCAGCAGCTTGGGGGACAGAGATAACAATGAGCAGTTCTTC
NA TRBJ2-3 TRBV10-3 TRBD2 CATRGPSGAVTDTQYF TGTGCCACCCGGGGCCCTAGCGGGGCGGTGACAGATACGCAGTATTTT
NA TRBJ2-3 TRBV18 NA CASSWTIRADTQYF TGTGCCAGCTCCTGGACTATAAGGGCAGATACGCAGTATTTT
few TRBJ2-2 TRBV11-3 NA CASSSFHGKKNTGELFF TGTGCCAGCAGCTCCTTCCACGGGAAGAAGAACACCGGGGAGCTGTTTTTT
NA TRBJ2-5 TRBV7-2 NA CASSKNQGETQYF TGTGCCAGCAGCAAAAATCAGGGGGAGACCCAGTACTTC
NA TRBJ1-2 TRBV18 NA CASSPPQGRYYGYTF TGTGCCAGCTCACCACCCCAGGGTAGATACTATGGCTACACCTTC
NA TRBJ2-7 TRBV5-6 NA CASSLEGGVGEQYF TGTGCCAGCAGCTTGGAAGGAGGGGTCGGGGAGCAGTACTTC
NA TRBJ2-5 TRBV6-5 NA CASGKGEKGETQYF TGTGCCAGCGGGAAAGGGGAAAAAGGAGAGACCCAGTACTTC
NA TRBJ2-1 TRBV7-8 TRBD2 CASSLLSGRTNEQFF TGTGCCAGCAGCTTACTGAGCGGGAGGACTAATGAGCAGTTCTTC
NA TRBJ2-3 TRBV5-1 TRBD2 CASSFRAGGDTQYF TGCGCCAGCAGCTTTAGGGCGGGGGGCGATACGCAGTATTTT
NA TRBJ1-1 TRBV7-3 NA CASTRVWGSKNTEAFF TGTGCCAGCACCCGAGTTTGGGGCAGCAAGAACACTGAAGCTTTCTTT
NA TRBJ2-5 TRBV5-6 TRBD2 CASSPGTSGSGRETQYF TGTGCCAGCAGCCCCGGGACTAGCGGGAGTGGTCGGGAGACCCAGTACTTC